A single sample is the source of the 25 T cell receptor beta chains below, sequenced in a study of vaccination and CD4 T cells after COVID-19. At the Johns Hopkins FTIC core, DNA taken from cultured CD4+ T cells was sequenced by way of the Oncomine TCR Beta short-read assay. One entry per CDR3 protein, called by TCRdb with MiXCR from the PCR reads. The data hold 20,000 to 25,000 distinct CDR3 sequences, with 43% observed a single time. For these receptors, no antigen is known. The time point denotes: late sampling 161 to 241 days after vaccination in three convalescent patients. Treatment reported: roughly 11-day PBMC culture with coronavirus spike peptide pools or control peptides (ViraFEST assay). Sequenced material: CD4+ T cells from blood, cultured in vitro, taken about 7 months after SARS-CoV-2 vaccination. The receptors derive from a human donor who had recovered from COVID-19.

Only a few counts were recorded for this clonotype. V gene TRBV24-1 combines with J gene TRBJ2-5, with D perhaps TRBD2 (6 bases). Germline V gene data show CDR1 as KGHDR and CDR2 as SFDVKD. V was clipped by 0 bases and J by 2 bases, with 9 bases between them. The CDR3 is 15 residues long. In DNA, the CDR3 is TGTGCCACCAGTGATTTGTCGGGGGATCAAGAGACCCAGTACTTC. Residues: CATSDLSGDQETQYF.

Only a few counts were recorded for this clonotype. This sequence joins TRBV6-1 and TRBJ2-3, with a possible D match to TRBD2 (5 bases). The CDR3 runs 14 residues. V was shortened by 5 bases and J by 0 bases, with 9 bases between the two germline ends. The germline V gene has CDR1 MNHNS and CDR2 SASEGT. Here the CDR3 reads CASSLGGSTDTQYF. The DNA of the CDR3 is TGTGCCAGCAGTCTTGGCGGGAGCACAGATACGCAGTATTTT.

The chain is built from TRBV7-9 and TRBJ1-2; D may be TRBD1 (6 bases). The V and J ends lost 1 base and 4 bases respectively, with 13 bases between them. Per germline, CDR1 SEHNR and CDR2 FQNEAQ (reference sequence). This CDR3 is 15 amino acids long. The CDR3 sequence: CASSLEGQLLYGYTF. CDR3 DNA: TGTGCCAGCAGCTTAGAAGGACAGCTACTCTATGGCTACACCTTC.

This clonotype was detected a few times. V and J are TRBV19 and TRBJ1-5; TRBD1 matches 8 bases. The CDR3 extends over 14 amino acids. The ends lost 6 bases at V and 2 bases at J; junction bases unmatched: 3. CDR1 is LNHDA and CDR2 is SQIVND in the germline V gene (reference sequence). For the CDR3, the DNA is TGTGCCAGTAGCTCAGGGGGCCGCAATCAGCCCCAGCATTTT. Translated: CASSSGGRNQPQHF.

This clonotype was seen only a few times. The chain carries TRBV28 and TRBJ1-6; D remains ambiguous. Germline CDR1 MDHEN, CDR2 SYDVKM. V gave up 5 bases and J gave up 0 bases, with 11 bases separating them. The CDR3 spans 16 residues. CDR3 region: CASSTLASSYNSPLHF. The CDR3 DNA sequence: TGTGCCAGCAGTACCTTAGCGAGCTCCTATAATTCACCCCTCCACTTT.

The chain is built from TRBV27 and TRBJ2-1; possibly TRBD2 for D (5 bases). This CDR3 is 14 amino acids long. Germline assignment: CDR1 MNHEY and CDR2 SMNVEV (reference sequence). V lost 2 bases, J lost 5 bases, and 10 bases lay in between. CDR3: CASSLTGVNNEQFF. As DNA, the CDR3 is TGTGCCAGCAGTTTAACCGGGGTAAACAATGAGCAGTTCTTC.

In this sample, this clonotype turned up a few times. The CDR3 sequence is CASSSWTGTEAFF. The CDR3 DNA reads TGTGCCAGCAGTTCCTGGACAGGCACTGAAGCTTTCTTT. This rearrangement joins TRBV6-5 to TRBJ1-1; 7 nucleotides line up with TRBD1. V dropped 4 bases and J dropped 4; count of bases not matched to a gene: 3. Germline loops: CDR1 MNHEY, CDR2 SVGAGI. CDR3 length: 13 residues.

This chain joins TRBV20-1 and TRBJ2-1; TRBD2 aligns across 10 bases. The CDR3 is made up of 12 amino acids. CDR1 and CDR2 from the germline V gene are DFQATT and SNEGSKA (reference sequence). Here the CDR3 reads CSGGLANDEQFF. CDR3 in DNA: TGCAGCGGGGGACTAGCGAACGATGAGCAGTTCTTC.

V is TRBV24-1 and J is TRBJ2-1; no clear D gene. Germline CDR1 reads KGHDR; CDR2 reads SFDVKD. The length of the CDR3 is 13 residues. Trimming took off 4 bases at V and 8 bases at J, with 11 bases between the two ends. In DNA form, the CDR3 reads TGTGCCACCAGTGACTACACGGGCGATGAGCAGTTCTTC. Encoded protein: CATSDYTGDEQFF.

This clonotype was recorded a few times. The chain uses TRBV20-1 and TRBJ1-5; D is ambiguous. Germline V gene lookup returns CDR1 DFQATT and CDR2 SNEGSKA (reference sequence). V lost 1 base to trimming and J lost 0 bases, with 16 bases between them. The CDR3 covers 17 residues. For the CDR3, the DNA is TGCAGTGCTAGAGGAGGTGATCGAGGAGGTAGCAATCAGCCCCAGCATTTT. Its translation is CSARGGDRGGSNQPQHF.

This clonotype turned up a few times. The chain couples TRBV20-1 to TRBJ2-4, with TRBD1 matching 8 bases. The CDR3 covers 16 residues. Germline lookup yields CDR1 DFQATT and CDR2 SNEGSKA (reference sequence). Unmatched junction bases numbered 11, after V lost 6 bases and J lost 1 base. The CDR3 protein is CSAEAQGAGAKNIQYF. In DNA form, the CDR3 reads TGCAGTGCCGAAGCCCAGGGGGCGGGGGCCAAAAACATTCAGTACTTC.

The V gene is TRBV28, the J gene TRBJ1-5; no definite D call. Trimming shortened V by 6 bases and J by 9 bases, and 12 bases separated the two germline ends. The CDR3 extends over 12 amino acids. Looked up from germline, CDR1 is MDHEN and CDR2 is SYDVKM. The CDR3, as DNA: TGTGCCAGCAGGGTCCGAGGGCGGCCCCAGCATTTT. It encodes CASRVRGRPQHF.

This clonotype showed up just a few times. This sequence joins TRBV20-1 and TRBJ2-1, with 8 bases matching TRBD2. Germline V gene lookup returns CDR1 DFQATT and CDR2 SNEGSKA (reference sequence). V trimming: 4 bases; J trimming: 6 bases; junction bases outside the gene matches: 5. The CDR3 is 13 residues long. CDR3 residues: CSATRGTSNEQFF. The CDR3 region has the DNA TGCAGTGCTACACGAGGGACTAGCAATGAGCAGTTCTTC.

This sequence joins TRBV20-1 and TRBJ2-3; TRBD2 agrees at 8 bases. The CDR3 runs 13 residues. V was clipped by 6 bases and J by 2 bases; unmatched bases: 4. Germline CDR1 DFQATT, CDR2 SNEGSKA (reference sequence). The CDR3 loop reads CSAQTSDTDTQYF. The CDR3 DNA follows: TGCAGTGCCCAGACTAGCGACACAGATACGCAGTATTTT.

The V call is TRBV28, the J call TRBJ1-5; D might be TRBD1 (5 bases). V lost 5 bases to trimming and J lost 7 bases, with 15 bases between them. Looked up from germline, CDR1 is MDHEN and CDR2 is SYDVKM. The CDR3 runs 14 residues. CDR3 sequence reads: CASSPIRDFQPQHF. CDR3 nucleotides: TGTGCCAGCAGTCCGATCAGGGATTTCCAGCCCCAGCATTTT. Together with reference TRBV28 and TRBJ1-5, the CDR3 gives the full variable domain: DVKVTQSSRYLVKRTGEKVFLECVQDMDHENMFWYRQDPGLGLRLIYFSYDVKMKEKGDIPEGYSVSREKKERFSLILESASTNQTSMYLCASSPIRDFQPQHFGDGTRLSIL.

V gene TRBV30 combines with J gene TRBJ2-3; no definite D call. V lost 0 bases and J 2 bases, leaving 6 bases between the germline ends. The CDR3 extends over 13 amino acids. In germline, CDR1 is GTSNPN, CDR2 SVGIG (reference sequence). For the CDR3, the DNA is TGTGCCTGGAGTGTAGGCACCACAGATACGCAGTATTTT. Amino acid sequence: CAWSVGTTDTQYF.

This chain connects TRBV10-3 to TRBJ2-2; D is unresolved. The CDR3 length is 13 residues. CDR1 is ENHRY, CDR2 SYGVKD, per germline. Trimming took 6 bases from V and 6 from J, leaving 11 bases between them. The CDR3 DNA reads TGTGCCATCAGGCGGATTAGCCCCGGGGAGCTGTTTTTT. This sequence encodes CAIRRISPGELFF.

This chain uses TRBV19 with TRBJ2-1; 9 nucleotides match TRBD1. V lost 2 bases, J lost 7 bases, and 6 bases stayed unmatched. Germline V gene sequence: CDR1 LNHDA, CDR2 SQIVND (reference sequence). The length of the CDR3 is 15 residues. The CDR3 DNA sequence: TGTGCCAGTAGTATACGGGGACAGGGTAGAAATGAGCAGTTCTTC. Protein sequence: CASSIRGQGRNEQFF.

This chain connects TRBV7-9 to TRBJ1-1; D is perhaps TRBD1 (5 bases). The V and J ends lost 4 bases and 8 bases respectively, with 17 bases between them. This CDR3 has 14 amino acids. The germline V gene has CDR1 SEHNR and CDR2 FQNEAQ (reference sequence). This CDR3 is CASSSGGLRGEAFF. The DNA of the CDR3 is TGTGCCAGCAGCTCAGGAGGGTTGAGGGGCGAAGCTTTCTTT. Looking up the rest from reference TRBV7-9 and TRBJ1-1 gives the full variable domain: DTGVSQNPRHKITKRGQNVTFRCDPISEHNRLYWYRQTLGQGPEFLTYFQNEAQLEKSRLLSDRFSAERPKGSFSTLEIQRTEQGDSAMYLCASSSGGLRGEAFFGQGTRLTVV.

The genes are TRBV7-7 and TRBJ2-3, with 12 nucleotides matching TRBD2. CDR3 size: 16 residues. V lost 5 bases to trimming and J lost 6 bases; unmatched junction nucleotides: 9. The V gene's germline CDR1 is SSHAT and CDR2 FNYEAQ (reference sequence). The CDR3 is CASSPLTSGRGDTQYF. The CDR3 bases are TGTGCCAGCAGCCCCCTGACTAGCGGGAGAGGGGATACGCAGTATTTT.

The chain joins TRBV25-1 to TRBJ2-2; 8 nucleotides match TRBD1. The CDR3 consists of 14 residues. Germline V gives CDR1 MGHDK, CDR2 SYGVNS. J lost 3 bases, V lost 3 bases, and 0 bases had no gene match. CDR3 coding DNA: TGTGCCAGCAGTGAGGACAGGGACACCGGGGAGCTGTTTTTT. Translation gives CASSEDRDTGELFF. Filled out from reference TRBV25-1 and TRBJ2-2, the complete variable domain reads EADIYQTPRYLVIGTGKKITLECSQTMGHDKMYWYQQDPGMELHLIHYSYGVNSTEKGDLSSESTVSRIRTEHFPLTLESARPSHTSQYLCASSEDRDTGELFFGEGSRLTVL.

The rearrangement uses TRBV7-3 and TRBJ2-3; tentative D call: TRBD2 (5 bases). The CDR3 runs 15 residues. Germline loops: CDR1 SGHTA, CDR2 FQGTGA. The V gene lost 6 bases and the J gene lost 0 bases, with 13 bases spanning the gap. The CDR3 bases are TGTGCCAGCAGTTCAAGCGGCGGGAGCACAGATACGCAGTATTTT. Translated: CASSSSGGSTDTQYF.

The chain combines TRBV15 with TRBJ2-1; TRBD2 matches at 12 bases. The CDR3 consists of 17 residues. Germline V gene lookup returns CDR1 LNHNV and CDR2 YYDKDF (reference sequence). Trimming removed 0 bases from V and 9 bases from J; junction bases left unmatched: 9. The CDR3 bases are TGTGCCACCAGCAGAGATCCCGCTAGCGGGAGGGCGGGTGAGCAGTTCTTC. The encoded protein is CATSRDPASGRAGEQFF.

The chain uses TRBV7-9 and TRBJ1-1; 7 bases agree with TRBD1. CDR1 and CDR2 (germline): SEHNR, FQNEAQ (reference sequence). This CDR3 spans 17 amino acids. V was pared by 5 bases and J by 5 bases, with 17 bases of the junction left unmatched. The CDR3, as DNA: TGTGCCAGCAGCCAGTTTGGTAGGGGGCCAGGGGTTACTGAAGCTTTCTTT. Protein: CASSQFGRGPGVTEAFF. Drawing the rest from reference TRBV7-9 and TRBJ1-1, the complete variable domain is DTGVSQNPRHKITKRGQNVTFRCDPISEHNRLYWYRQTLGQGPEFLTYFQNEAQLEKSRLLSDRFSAERPKGSFSTLEIQRTEQGDSAMYLCASSQFGRGPGVTEAFFGQGTRLTVV.

V is TRBV19 and J is TRBJ2-3; the match to TRBD1 covers 7 bases. The CDR3 covers 15 residues. CDR1 LNHDA and CDR2 SQIVND come from the germline V gene (reference sequence). V was clipped by 6 bases and J by 0 bases; unmatched bases: 6. Here the CDR3 DNA reads TGTGCCAGTAGACGACAGGGCAGTAGCACAGATACGCAGTATTTT. Translating it yields CASRRQGSSTDTQYF.